This is a list of T cell receptor beta chains from one sample in a study of blood T cell repertoires in COVID-19. The repertoire was sequenced with immunoSEQ multiplex PCR; TCRdb's copy has only in-frame clones and lacks some. In the table there are roughly 90,000 clones, roughly 85% of which are singletons. Material for sequencing was peripheral blood. Receptors were obtained from a man at least 80 years old with acute or convalescent COVID-19. Both conserved end residues are part of each CDR3.

v_call	j_call	cdr3_length	cdr3_aa
TRBV12-3/TRBV12-4	TRBJ1-5	13	CASSLVLNQPQHF
TRBV10-3	TRBJ1-5	14	CAISDQGTGQPQHF
TRBV29-1	TRBJ2-3	18	CSVVGLAGLNSRTDTQYF
TRBV27	TRBJ2-3	15	CASSLRREMRDTQYF
TRBV7-9	TRBJ1-1	14	CASSPTGANTEAFF
TRBV5-8	TRBJ2-2	16	CASSFNRGLNTGELFF
TRBV11-3	TRBJ2-7	13	CASSFTRTYEQYF
TRBV7-8	TRBJ1-1	14	CASSLAQGGSEAFF
TRBV9	TRBJ2-5	13	CASSVGMEETQYF
TRBV11-2	TRBJ2-3	17	CASSLSVLAGGADTQYF
TRBV19	TRBJ2-2	16	CASTNRQGRGAGELFF
TRBV5-8	TRBJ1-2	13	CASSRTPTGGYTF
TRBV28	TRBJ2-3	15	CASSFEGTSTDTQYF
TRBV28	TRBJ2-2	14	CASTLPGRPAELFF
TRBV19	TRBJ2-1	15	CASSLGTLVSNEQFF
TRBV25-1	TRBJ2-7	16	CASSGGTSGMGLEQYF
TRBV2	TRBJ1-2	12	CASSGTNYGYTF
TRBV7-2	TRBJ1-6	18	CASSPLLQGPIHNSPLHF
TRBV29-1	TRBJ2-5	16	CSVEHSWGVGGETQYF
TRBV5-1	TRBJ2-7	15	CASSLDGTSTLEQYF
TRBV28	TRBJ1-1	14	CASSFGRGRDEAFF
TRBV6-6	TRBJ2-5	15	CASSTIWTGQETQYF
TRBV6-5	TRBJ1-5	14	CASSSGNSNQPQHF
TRBV24-1	TRBJ1-5	14	CATSDPGRGGPQHF
TRBV9	TRBJ1-6	13	CASSEAGFSPLHF
TRBV19	TRBJ2-3	14	CASSGLASTDTQYF
TRBV7-9	TRBJ2-7	15	CASSPLSGRAHEQYF
TRBV12-3/TRBV12-4	TRBJ2-5	13	CASSFSAGETQYF
TRBV5-6	TRBJ1-5	15	CASSPGQGLNQPQHF
TRBV7-9	TRBJ1-2	16	CASSPKVGLSNYGYTF
TRBV9	TRBJ2-7	15	CASSVGGRTTYEQYF
TRBV28	TRBJ1-5	15	CASSLPGQSNQPQHF
TRBV5-8	TRBJ2-7	18	CASSRTPSGRASIYEQYF
TRBV19	TRBJ1-6	14	CASSFGTGNSPLHF
TRBV6-5	TRBJ2-7	15	CASSYSERFTYEQYF
TRBV5-5	TRBJ1-2	15	CASTIDGQGNYGYTF
TRBV5-5	TRBJ1-5	13	CASSPTGGQPQHF
TRBV27	TRBJ1-3	15	CASSSTLGLGNTIYF
TRBV18	TRBJ1-3	18	CASSPPGLRGAIGNTIYF
TRBV7-9	TRBJ2-1	14	CASTREPPYNEQFF
TRBV9	TRBJ2-1	15	CASSAGTGAGNEQFF
TRBV5-1	TRBJ1-2	14	CASSPRASTGGYTF
TRBV30	TRBJ2-7	13	CAWSGAGGYEQYF
TRBV6-5	TRBJ2-1	14	CASSSRTGNNEQFF
TRBV5-4	TRBJ2-3	13	CASSFQVTDTQYF
TRBV28	TRBJ1-6	15	CASSLLGQGNSPLHF
TRBV3-1/TRBV3-2	TRBJ1-5	14	CASSQGTTHQPQHF
TRBV6-6	TRBJ1-5	14	CASSSTSVNQPQHF
TRBV2	TRBJ2-1	15	CASMLTSGSGNEQFF
TRBV15	TRBJ1-6	18	CATSRVTGGDLRRSPLHF
TRBV7-2	TRBJ2-7	15	CASSFRDSSSYEQYF
TRBV28	TRBJ1-5	15	CASSLGGTRGQPQHF